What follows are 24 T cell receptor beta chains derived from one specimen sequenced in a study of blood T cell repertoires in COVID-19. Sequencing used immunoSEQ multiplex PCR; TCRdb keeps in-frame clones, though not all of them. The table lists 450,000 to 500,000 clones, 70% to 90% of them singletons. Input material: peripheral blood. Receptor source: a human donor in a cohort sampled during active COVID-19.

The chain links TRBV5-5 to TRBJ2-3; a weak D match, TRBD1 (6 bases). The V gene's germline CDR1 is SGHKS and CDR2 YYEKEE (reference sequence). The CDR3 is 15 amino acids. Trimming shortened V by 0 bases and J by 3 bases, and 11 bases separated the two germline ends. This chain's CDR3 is CASSLVQGRTDTQYF. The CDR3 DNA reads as TGTGCCAGCAGCTTGGTTCAGGGGAGAACAGATACGCAGTATTTT.

The DNA for the CDR3 is TGTGCCTGGAGTGTAGGACAGGGACTGGACTATGGCTACACCTTC. Encoded protein: CAWSVGQGLDYGYTF. V and J are TRBV30 and TRBJ1-2, with 8 bases fitting TRBD1. V dropped 0 bases and J dropped 3; count of bases not matched to a gene: 6. The CDR3 extends over 15 amino acids. CDR1 and CDR2 from the germline V gene are GTSNPN and SVGIG (reference sequence).

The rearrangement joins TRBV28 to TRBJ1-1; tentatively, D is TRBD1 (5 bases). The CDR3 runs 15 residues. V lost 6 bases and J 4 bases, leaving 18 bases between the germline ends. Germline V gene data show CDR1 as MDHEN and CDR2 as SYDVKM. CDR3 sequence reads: CASSPRGRGFTEAFF. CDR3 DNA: TGTGCCAGCAGCCCCCGTGGGAGGGGTTTCACTGAAGCTTTCTTT. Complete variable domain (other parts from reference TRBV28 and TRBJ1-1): DVKVTQSSRYLVKRTGEKVFLECVQDMDHENMFWYRQDPGLGLRLIYFSYDVKMKEKGDIPEGYSVSREKKERFSLILESASTNQTSMYLCASSPRGRGFTEAFFGQGTRLTVV.

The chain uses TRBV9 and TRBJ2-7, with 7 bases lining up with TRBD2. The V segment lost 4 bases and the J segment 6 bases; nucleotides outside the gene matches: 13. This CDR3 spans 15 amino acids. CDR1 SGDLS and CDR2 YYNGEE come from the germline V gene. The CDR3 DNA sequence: TGTGCCAGCAGCCCAAGCGGGGTTAGGGCCCGCGAGCAGTACTTC. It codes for CASSPSGVRAREQYF.

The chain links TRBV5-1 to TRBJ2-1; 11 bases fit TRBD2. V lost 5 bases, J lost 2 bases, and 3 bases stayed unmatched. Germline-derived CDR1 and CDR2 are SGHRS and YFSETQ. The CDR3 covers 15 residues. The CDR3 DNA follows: TGCGCCAGCAGGCCGGGACTAGCGGCCTACAATGAGCAGTTCTTC. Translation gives CASRPGLAAYNEQFF.

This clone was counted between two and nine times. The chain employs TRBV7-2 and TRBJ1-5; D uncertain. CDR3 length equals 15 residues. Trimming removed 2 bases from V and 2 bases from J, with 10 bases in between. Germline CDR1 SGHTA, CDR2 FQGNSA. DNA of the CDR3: TGTGCCAGCAGCTTATTTGGGGAGCGCAATCAGCCCCAGCATTTT. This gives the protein CASSLFGERNQPQHF.

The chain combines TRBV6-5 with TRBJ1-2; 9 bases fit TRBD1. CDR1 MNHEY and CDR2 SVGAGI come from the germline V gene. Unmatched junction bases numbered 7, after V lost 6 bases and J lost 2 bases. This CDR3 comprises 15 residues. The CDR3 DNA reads TGTGCCAGCAGGACCCCGGGACAGGGCAACTATGGCTACACCTTC. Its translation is CASRTPGQGNYGYTF.

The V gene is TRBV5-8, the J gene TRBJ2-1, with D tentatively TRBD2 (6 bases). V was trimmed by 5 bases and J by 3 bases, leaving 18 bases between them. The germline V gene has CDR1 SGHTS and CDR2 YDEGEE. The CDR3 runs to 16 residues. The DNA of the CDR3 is TGTGCCAGCAGTTACAGACGGGACTTAAGCTACAATGAGCAGTTCTTC. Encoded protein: CASSYRRDLSYNEQFF.

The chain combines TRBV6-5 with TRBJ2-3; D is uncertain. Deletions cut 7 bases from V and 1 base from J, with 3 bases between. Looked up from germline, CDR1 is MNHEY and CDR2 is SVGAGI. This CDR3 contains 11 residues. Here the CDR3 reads CASTGTDTQYF. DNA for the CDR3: TGTGCCAGCACAGGCACAGATACGCAGTATTTT.

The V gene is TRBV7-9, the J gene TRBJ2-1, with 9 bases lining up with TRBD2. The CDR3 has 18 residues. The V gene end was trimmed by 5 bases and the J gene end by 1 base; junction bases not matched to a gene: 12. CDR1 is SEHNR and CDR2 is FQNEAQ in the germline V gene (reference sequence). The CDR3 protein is CASSLPGKREASYNEQFF. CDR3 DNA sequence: TGTGCCAGCAGCCTTCCAGGGAAGCGGGAGGCGTCCTACAATGAGCAGTTCTTC.

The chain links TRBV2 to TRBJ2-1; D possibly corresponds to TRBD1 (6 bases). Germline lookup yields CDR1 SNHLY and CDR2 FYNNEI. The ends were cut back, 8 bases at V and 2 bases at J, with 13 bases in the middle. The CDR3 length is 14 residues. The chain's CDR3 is CASPSRDTYNEQFF. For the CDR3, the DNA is TGTGCCAGCCCCAGCCGGGACACCTACAATGAGCAGTTCTTC.

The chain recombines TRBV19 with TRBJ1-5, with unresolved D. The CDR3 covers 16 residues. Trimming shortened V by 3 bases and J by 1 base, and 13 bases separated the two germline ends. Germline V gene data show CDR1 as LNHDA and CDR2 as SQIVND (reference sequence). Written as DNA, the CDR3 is TGTGCCAGTAGTATGGGAGGGTTGGGCAGCAATCAGCCCCAGCATTTT. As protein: CASSMGGLGSNQPQHF. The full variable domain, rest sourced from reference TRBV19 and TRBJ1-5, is DGGITQSPKYLFRKEGQNVTLSCEQNLNHDAMYWYRQDPGQGLRLIYYSQIVNDFQKGDIAEGYSVSREKKESFPLTVTSAQKNPTAFYLCASSMGGLGSNQPQHFGDGTRLSIL.

As DNA, the CDR3 is TGTGCCAGCAGCCCTACAGGGGCATCCTACAATGAGCAGTTCTTC. It is translated as CASSPTGASYNEQFF. V is TRBV11-1 and J is TRBJ2-1; 7 nucleotides agree with TRBD1. Germline lookup yields CDR1 SGHAT and CDR2 FQDESV (reference sequence). V gave up 5 bases and J gave up 1 base; unmatched junction bases: 5. The CDR3 spans 15 residues.

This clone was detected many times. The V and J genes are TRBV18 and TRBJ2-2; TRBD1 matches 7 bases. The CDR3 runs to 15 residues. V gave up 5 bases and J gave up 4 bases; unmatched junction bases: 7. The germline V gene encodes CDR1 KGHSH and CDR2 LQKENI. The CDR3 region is CASSTTGSITGELFF. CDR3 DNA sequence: TGTGCCAGCTCAACGACAGGGTCGATCACCGGGGAGCTGTTTTTT.

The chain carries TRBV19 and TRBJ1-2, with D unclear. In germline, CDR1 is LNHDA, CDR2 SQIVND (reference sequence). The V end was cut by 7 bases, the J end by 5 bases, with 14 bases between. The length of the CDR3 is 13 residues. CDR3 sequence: CASKEGWGYGYTF. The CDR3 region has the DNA TGTGCCAGTAAAGAGGGCTGGGGATATGGCTACACCTTC.

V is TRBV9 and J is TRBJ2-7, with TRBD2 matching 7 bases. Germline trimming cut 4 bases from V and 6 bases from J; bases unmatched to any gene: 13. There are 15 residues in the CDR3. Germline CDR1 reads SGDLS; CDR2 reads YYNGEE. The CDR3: CASSPRDYTRVEQYF. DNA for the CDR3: TGTGCCAGCAGCCCACGGGACTACACAAGGGTCGAGCAGTACTTC.

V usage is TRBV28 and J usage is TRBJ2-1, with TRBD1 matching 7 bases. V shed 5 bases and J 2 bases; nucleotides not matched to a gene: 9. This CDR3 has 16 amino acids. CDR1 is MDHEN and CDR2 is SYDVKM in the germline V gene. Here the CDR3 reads CASSDRQGGTYNEQFF. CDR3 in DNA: TGTGCCAGCAGTGACCGACAGGGTGGGACCTACAATGAGCAGTTCTTC.

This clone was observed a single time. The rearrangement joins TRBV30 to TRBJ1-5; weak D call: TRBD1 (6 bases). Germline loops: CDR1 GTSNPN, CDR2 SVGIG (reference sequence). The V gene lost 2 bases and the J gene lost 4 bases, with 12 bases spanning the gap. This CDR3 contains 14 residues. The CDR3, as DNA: TGTGCCTGGAGTTCGGACAGAGTAAATCAGCCCCAGCATTTT. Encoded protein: CAWSSDRVNQPQHF. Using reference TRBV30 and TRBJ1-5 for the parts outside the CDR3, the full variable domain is SQTIHQWPATLVQPVGSPLSLECTVEGTSNPNLYWYRQAAGRGLQLLFYSVGIGQISSEVPQNLSASRPQDRQFILSSKKLLLSDSGFYLCAWSSDRVNQPQHFGDGTRLSIL.

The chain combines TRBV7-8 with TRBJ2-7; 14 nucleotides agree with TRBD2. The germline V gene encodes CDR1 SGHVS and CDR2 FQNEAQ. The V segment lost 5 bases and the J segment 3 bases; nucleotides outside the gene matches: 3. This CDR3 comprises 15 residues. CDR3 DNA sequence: TGTGCCAGCAGCCTCGGACTAGCGGGAGGCTACGAGCAGTACTTC. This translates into CASSLGLAGGYEQYF.

This CDR3 is CSVVVREGEDTQYF. DNA of the CDR3: TGCAGCGTTGTAGTCCGTGAGGGAGAAGATACGCAGTATTTT. The chain uses TRBV29-1 and TRBJ2-3; D perhaps matches TRBD2 (5 bases). This CDR3 is 14 amino acids long. V lost 4 bases and J 5 bases, leaving 16 bases between the germline ends. CDR1 is SQVTM and CDR2 is ANQGSEA in the germline V gene.

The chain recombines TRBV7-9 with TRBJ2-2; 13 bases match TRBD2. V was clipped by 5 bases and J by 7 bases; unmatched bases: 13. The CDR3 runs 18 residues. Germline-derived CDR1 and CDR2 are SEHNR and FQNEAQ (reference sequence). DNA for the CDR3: TGTGCCAGCAGCACACCCCGCGGGACTAGCGGGATTATCGGGGAGCTGTTTTTT. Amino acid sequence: CASSTPRGTSGIIGELFF.

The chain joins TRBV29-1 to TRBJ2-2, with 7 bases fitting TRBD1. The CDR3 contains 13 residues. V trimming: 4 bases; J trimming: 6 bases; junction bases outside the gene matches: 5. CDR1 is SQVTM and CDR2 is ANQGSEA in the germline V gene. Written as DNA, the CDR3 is TGCAGCGTTGGGGGGCAGGGGGCCGGGGAGCTGTTTTTT. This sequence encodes CSVGGQGAGELFF.

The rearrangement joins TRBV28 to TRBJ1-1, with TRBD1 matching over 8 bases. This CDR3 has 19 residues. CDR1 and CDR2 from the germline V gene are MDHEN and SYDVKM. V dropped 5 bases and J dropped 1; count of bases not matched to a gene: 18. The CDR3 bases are TGTGCCAGCAGTCCCGACCCCAGGGGGCGCGGCAGAGGGAACACTGAAGCTTTCTTT. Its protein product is CASSPDPRGRGRGNTEAFF.

The CDR3 loop reads CASSLNFGTGVYEQYF. The CDR3 DNA is TGCGCCAGCAGCTTGAACTTTGGGACAGGGGTCTACGAGCAGTACTTC. This chain connects TRBV5-1 to TRBJ2-7; 10 bases agree with TRBD1. CDR1 SGHRS and CDR2 YFSETQ come from the germline V gene. This CDR3 comprises 16 residues. The V and J ends lost 1 base and 3 bases, in that order; junction bases with no gene match: 7.